This section outlines one T cell receptor beta chain sequence together with its context. TCRdb passed the RT-PCR reads through MiXCR, listing each CDR3 protein once. This sample carries roughly 570,000 distinct CDR3 sequences, 12% to 15% of them seen once, and the ten largest clones take roughly 11%. The sample originates from a study of response to subunit inactivated influenza vaccine. The CDR3 sequence is 14 residues long. V lost 7 bases and J lost 0, with 10 bases in between. Germline CDR1 is SGDLS and CDR2 is YYNGEE. This chain uses TRBV9 with TRBJ2-2, with D unresolved. This clonotype was sampled from a man aged 50 to 60 who received an inactivated influenza vaccine. Specimen: PBMCs from blood, collected about 13 days after vaccination. CDR3 nucleotides: TGTGCCAGCCAACAGAGAGCGAACACCGGGGAGCTGTTTTTT. It specifies CASQQRANTGELFF.